Described below is a single TCR beta chain sequence and its context. The sample belongs to a study of blood T cell repertoires in COVID-19. On the study more broadly: The United States, Italy and Spain provided the acute and convalescent COVID-19 samples. PBMCs, B-cell-depleted T cells, or T cells provided the cDNA or gDNA that made up the material.

The germline gives CDR1 SGHTA, CDR2 FQGTGA. This CDR3 region has 15 residues. V was clipped by 2 bases and J by 5 bases; unmatched bases: 5. Authors' methods: Amplification of reference gene primers was used by the study to estimate nucleated cell counts. The table came from immunoSEQ multiplex PCR; TCRdb's copy has only in-frame clones and leaves some out. The DNA gave D and trimming, while V, J and clone size come from that table. The sample lists about 240,000 clones; under 85% were seen once. This clonotype was obtained from a man aged 25-45 years who had recovered from COVID-19. The sample comprised peripheral blood. This rearrangement joins TRBV7-3 to TRBJ2-7; 11 bases are a match to TRBD1. The chain's CDR3 is CASSLRPGQGDEQYF. CDR3 nucleotides: TGTGCCAGCAGCTTACGGCCGGGACAGGGGGACGAGCAGTACTTC.